These T cell receptor beta chains were read from a single sample in a study of blood T cell repertoires in COVID-19. Measured with immunoSEQ multiplex PCR; TCRdb has only the in-frame clones, and not every one. This table holds 50,000 to 60,000 clones, about 87% found once. The specimen was peripheral blood. Source of these receptors: a man in his forties with COVID-19, enrolled during active disease. Both conserved end residues are part of each CDR3. The order of the fields is CDR3 DNA, CDR3 protein, V gene, J gene, D gene, clone size. A D gene is named only where the DNA matches it firmly. Not all rows give a size; the values are once, few, many and, for expanded clones, a class.

TGTGCCAGCAGGGGGACAGCTGGAAACACCATATATTTT	CASRGTAGNTIYF	TRBV2	TRBJ1-3	TRBD1	.
TGTGCCAGCAGACAACAGGTTGCCTATGGCTACACCTTC	CASRQQVAYGYTF	TRBV2	TRBJ1-2	.	.
TGCGCCAGCAGCCCCAACTACCAAGAGACCCAGTACTTC	CASSPNYQETQYF	TRBV5-1	TRBJ2-5	.	.
TGTGCCAGCAGCTTGGGACAGACAAATAGCAATCAGCCCCAGCATTTT	CASSLGQTNSNQPQHF	TRBV5-6	TRBJ1-5	.	once
TGTGCCAGCAGCTTCAACCCACAGGACTACGAGCAGTACTTC	CASSFNPQDYEQYF	TRBV7-6	TRBJ2-7	.	.
TGTGCCAGCAGCGAAGCTGACAATGAGCAGTTCTTC	CASSEADNEQFF	TRBV28	TRBJ2-1	.	.
TGTGCCAGCAGCCGGGGACAGGGTACGGTGGTAACTGAAGCTTTCTTT	CASSRGQGTVVTEAFF	TRBV14	TRBJ1-1	TRBD1	few
TGTGCCAAACGCTGGGGTAGCGGAGGGGATACGCAGTATTTT	CAKRWGSGGDTQYF	TRBV10-3	TRBJ2-3	.	.
TGTGCCAGCAGCTCTCCGATACGGAGCGGGGAGCTGTTTTTT	CASSSPIRSGELFF	TRBV7-9	TRBJ2-2	.	.
TGTGCCAGCAATGCGGGCAACACTGAAGCTTTCTTT	CASNAGNTEAFF	TRBV12-3/TRBV12-4	TRBJ1-1	.	.
TGTGCCAGCAGCCTTGGACTAGCGGGGCCCACAGATACGCAGTATTTT	CASSLGLAGPTDTQYF	TRBV4-2	TRBJ2-3	TRBD2	.
TGTGCCAGCTCACCACGTCAGGGGGCGAACACTGAAGCTTTCTTT	CASSPRQGANTEAFF	TRBV18	TRBJ1-1	TRBD1	.
TGTGCCAGCAGCTTGACCGGGACTAGGTTTTCTACCGGGGAGCTGTTTTTT	CASSLTGTRFSTGELFF	TRBV28	TRBJ2-2	TRBD2	once
TGTGCCAGCAGCGGGGGGAATTCACCCCTCCACTTT	CASSGGNSPLHF	TRBV7-8	TRBJ1-6	.	.
TGTGCCAGCAGCCCGGACAGGGAAGACTATGGCTACACCTTC	CASSPDREDYGYTF	TRBV28	TRBJ1-2	TRBD1	.
TGTGCCAGCAGCGTCGGGGGACAGGGGAATCAGCCCCAGCATTTT	CASSVGGQGNQPQHF	TRBV7-8	TRBJ1-5	TRBD1	few
TGTGCCAGCAGTTCGCCCTCTCCGGGACAGGGGGACTATGGCTACACCTTC	CASSSPSPGQGDYGYTF	TRBV27	TRBJ1-2	TRBD1	.
TGTGCCAGCAGTAATGACTGGTACTATGGCTACACCTTC	CASSNDWYYGYTF	TRBV12-3/TRBV12-4	TRBJ1-2	.	.
TGTGCCAGCAGCGGGAGGACAGGGTTTAACTCTAATGAAAAACTGTTTTTT	CASSGRTGFNSNEKLFF	TRBV28	TRBJ1-4	TRBD1	.
TGTGCCAGCAGTGCTATTGACAGTACAAACATTCAGTACTTC	CASSAIDSTNIQYF	TRBV27	TRBJ2-4	.	.
TGTGCCAGTAGTACCTGGCCGGGAGAGCGGACAGATACGCAGTATTTT	CASSTWPGERTDTQYF	TRBV19	TRBJ2-3	.	.
TGTGCCTGGGGGGAGGAAAAACTGTTTTTT	CAWGEEKLFF	TRBV30	TRBJ1-4	.	.
TGCGCCAGCAGGTTGACAGGTAGCTCCTACAATGAGCAGTTCTTC	CASRLTGSSYNEQFF	TRBV5-1	TRBJ2-1	.	.
TGTGCCAGCAGTTATTCCGGGACTGGGTTAAGTTCACCCCTCCACTTT	CASSYSGTGLSSPLHF	TRBV6-5	TRBJ1-6	.	.
TGTGCCAGCACAGTTCTGATAGGGGGCGGCTACACCTTC	CASTVLIGGGYTF	TRBV2	TRBJ1-2	TRBD1	.
TGTGCCAGCATTGATCCGGGGGACTATGGCTACACCTTC	CASIDPGDYGYTF	TRBV28	TRBJ1-2	.	.
TGTGCCAGCAGCTTACAACAGGGGGCGATACCTGAAGCTTTCTTT	CASSLQQGAIPEAFF	TRBV13	TRBJ1-1	TRBD1	.